This is a list of T cell receptor beta chains from one sample in a study of response to subunit inactivated influenza vaccine. MiXCR was run by TCRdb on the RT-PCR reads, yielding one entry per CDR3 protein. The sample shows about 610,000 distinct CDR3 sequences, less than 15% of them seen only once. This specimen was PBMCs from blood, taken 11 to 12 days after vaccination. These receptors all stem from a man aged 50 or older who received an inactivated influenza vaccine. The CDR3 runs from the conserved cysteine through the conserved F or W. D genes are given only for firm matches.

D	length	V	J	CDR3
-	12	TRBV7-9	TRBJ2-3	CATRGTADTQYF
-	16	TRBV5-5	TRBJ1-5	CASSSDPGAWSQPQHF
TRBD1	16	TRBV13	TRBJ2-6	CASGQGRVTGANVLTF
-	14	TRBV29-1	TRBJ2-5	CSVDPVGGQETQYF
-	16	TRBV4-3	TRBJ2-1	CASSQDEGSSYNEQFF
TRBD2	15	TRBV20-1	TRBJ2-3	CSARETSGLGDTQYF
-	14	TRBV5-1	TRBJ2-1	CASSSGTPLNEQFF
-	16	TRBV12-3/TRBV12-4	TRBJ2-3	CASSSLGRTSTDTQYF
-	10	TRBV20-1	TRBJ1-1	CSVRTVEAFF
-	15	TRBV7-9	TRBJ2-1	CASTGTADSYNEQFF
TRBD1	13	TRBV5-1	TRBJ2-7	CASSTGQGATQYF
-	13	TRBV29-1	TRBJ2-1	CSVGAGRYNEQFF
-	15	TRBV5-4	TRBJ2-1	CASSLYSGFYNEQFF
TRBD1	13	TRBV2	TRBJ2-1	CASSPTGDNEQFF
-	16	TRBV27	TRBJ2-5	CASSLLTSQGPKTQYF
-	15	TRBV7-9	TRBJ2-3	CASSLVARTTDTQYF
-	13	TRBV5-1	TRBJ1-5	CASSLGIGEYKHF
-	14	TRBV11-2	TRBJ1-1	CASSAPIWGSEAFF
-	13	TRBV7-9	TRBJ1-1	CASSLGFYTEAFF
-	12	TRBV20-1	TRBJ1-2	CSARDTEYGYTF
TRBD1	14	TRBV6-5	TRBJ2-7	CASSSGTVYYEQYF
TRBD1	14	TRBV7-9	TRBJ2-1	CASSLGTGNNEQFF
TRBD1	15	TRBV3-1	TRBJ2-1	CASSQEQGWGNEQFF
TRBD2	12	TRBV20-1	TRBJ2-7	CSARGGTNEQYF
TRBD1	15	TRBV7-2	TRBJ1-2	CASSSKGASNYGYTF
TRBD1	14	TRBV7-9	TRBJ2-1	CASSLQGVGDEQFF
-	18	TRBV11-2	TRBJ1-3	CASSQGTRQLLAGNTIYF
-	15	TRBV5-1	TRBJ1-6	CASSLEGKDNSPLHF
-	16	TRBV28	TRBJ2-6	CASSLLVISGANVLTF
-	15	TRBV7-2	TRBJ2-7	CASRIDRSYSYEQYF
-	15	TRBV4-3	TRBJ1-5	CASSQDSRRKKPQHF
-	13	TRBV29-1	TRBJ2-2	CSVAGVFTGELFF
TRBD1	19	TRBV28	TRBJ1-1	CASSLWGALWGQSYTEAFF
TRBD1	15	TRBV5-1	TRBJ2-7	CASSFFGDSSYEQYF
TRBD1	16	TRBV12-3/TRBV12-4	TRBJ2-5	CASSSSGPGQGETQYF
TRBD2	14	TRBV10-3	TRBJ2-7	CASQNGLAGTEQYF
-	19	TRBV11-1	TRBJ1-6	CASTSTSFPVTAINSPLHF
-	14	TRBV29-1	TRBJ1-2	CSVEKGGMVYGYTF
-	15	TRBV29-1	TRBJ2-3	CSVEDLGPTGDTQYF
-	13	TRBV3-1	TRBJ1-5	CASSQGGVQPQHF
TRBD1	17	TRBV5-5	TRBJ2-3	CASSSSWGGQGEVAQYF
-	15	TRBV19	TRBJ1-2	CASSIDAPTGFGYTF
-	15	TRBV9	TRBJ2-3	CASSVRTESTDTQYF
-	14	TRBV21-1	TRBJ2-1	CATPTSGSSNEQFF
-	21	TRBV24-1	TRBJ2-7	CATSDLDERMMGEGGTDEQYF
-	14	TRBV29-1	TRBJ1-1	CSSRRQGRNTEAFF
-	16	TRBV4-3	TRBJ2-6	CASSQVPILGANVLTF
TRBD1	19	TRBV6-1	TRBJ2-2	CASGRRDRGPNLGTGELFF
TRBD2	16	TRBV5-1	TRBJ2-5	CASSSRTSGVVETQYF
-	15	TRBV20-1	TRBJ1-1	CSARDGYKTNTEAFF
-	15	TRBV7-6	TRBJ1-5	CASSLEAGSGQPQHF
-	13	TRBV7-9	TRBJ2-7	CASSVPGPYEQYF
TRBD2	16	TRBV27	TRBJ2-1	CASSPGTSGSMNEQFF
TRBD1	15	TRBV2	TRBJ1-6	CASSRTGGRNSPLHF
-	15	TRBV5-6	TRBJ2-4	CASSLWERRGNIQYF
-	17	TRBV5-1	TRBJ1-1	CASSLLVQGRMNTEAFF
-	14	TRBV15	TRBJ2-5	CATSPILYQETQYF